These 21 T cell receptor beta chains were sequenced from one sample in a study of a mutant IDH1 vaccine in newly diagnosed glioma. Antigen specificity for these receptors is unknown. The repertoire was sequenced with immunoSEQ multiplex PCR; TCRdb's copy has only in-frame clones and lacks some. The repertoire includes 60,000 to 100,000 clones, approximately 89% of them detected once, and over 0.7% sits in the top ten. Time point denoted: week 23, last vaccination. It was 300 ug of mutant IDH1 20-mer peptide that made up each vaccine dose, given with topical imiquimod. The material sequenced was PBMCs, taken from a glioma patient whose treatment included an IDH1 peptide vaccine. Every receptor here comes from a woman between 50 and 59 years old with glioma.

The gene calls are TRBV5-1 and TRBJ2-1; a weak D match, TRBD1 (5 bases). Trimming cost V 4 bases and J 9 bases, with 17 bases left between them. Germline values: CDR1 SGHRS, CDR2 YFSETQ. The CDR3 loop spans 14 amino acids. The CDR3 DNA reads TGCGCCAGCAGCCCTGGGGCAGGGTTGGGTGAGCAGTTCTTC. Encoded protein: CASSPGAGLGEQFF.

V usage is TRBV5-4 and J usage is TRBJ2-7; D is uncertain. CDR3 length: 14 residues. The V and J ends lost 0 bases and 5 bases respectively, with 12 bases between them. The germline gives CDR1 SGHNT, CDR2 YYREEE (reference sequence). The CDR3 DNA is TGTGCCAGCAGCTTGGAAAGGGCTGGAAACGAGCAGTACTTC. This sequence encodes CASSLERAGNEQYF.

The V call is TRBV5-1, the J call TRBJ2-7; the D is unclear. Trimming shortened V by 4 bases and J by 3 bases, and 11 bases separated the two germline ends. The CDR3 covers 13 residues. Germline-derived CDR1 and CDR2 are SGHRS and YFSETQ. This CDR3 reads CASSPGPNYEQYF. The CDR3 DNA follows: TGCGCCAGCAGCCCAGGACCAAACTACGAGCAGTACTTC.

The genes are TRBV29-1 and TRBJ1-2; D may be TRBD1 (5 bases). Germline values: CDR1 SQVTM, CDR2 ANQGSEA. The V gene lost 7 bases and the J gene lost 2 bases, with 8 bases spanning the gap. This CDR3 has 11 residues. CDR3 DNA sequence: TGCAGCGGGGGGACGAACTATGGCTACACCTTC. Amino acid sequence: CSGGTNYGYTF.

The V gene is TRBV9, the J gene TRBJ2-3; 10 bases fit TRBD1. V shed 4 bases and J 6 bases; nucleotides not matched to a gene: 11. This CDR3 has 16 residues. Germline loops: CDR1 SGDLS, CDR2 YYNGEE. CDR3: CASSPGADRGWDTQYF. The CDR3, as DNA: TGTGCCAGCAGCCCCGGGGCGGACAGGGGGTGGGATACGCAGTATTTT.

The chain links TRBV7-2 to TRBJ2-1; TRBD2 aligns across 8 bases. CDR3 length equals 14 residues. With 11 bases clipped from V and 3 bases from J, the junction kept 9 bases outside the gene matches. Germline assignment: CDR1 SGHTA and CDR2 FQGNSA. Written as DNA, the CDR3 is TGTGCCGCGGGGCTAGCGGGCAGCTACAATGAGCAGTTCTTC. This sequence encodes CAAGLAGSYNEQFF.

The genes are TRBV9 and TRBJ2-2; no reliable D call. The CDR3 is 13 amino acids. Trimming removed 6 bases at V and 2 bases at J, with 8 bases between. Germline V gene lookup returns CDR1 SGDLS and CDR2 YYNGEE. DNA of the CDR3: TGTGCCAGCAACTTAGCTAACACCGGGGAGCTGTTTTTT. This codes for CASNLANTGELFF.

This sequence joins TRBV18 and TRBJ2-7; D is tentatively TRBD1 or TRBD2 (5 bases each). The germline CDR1 and CDR2 sequences are KGHSH and LQKENI. The length of the CDR3 is 15 residues. The ends were cut back, 0 bases at V and 4 bases at J, with 13 bases in the middle. The DNA for the CDR3 is TGTGCCAGCTCACCACCCTCGCCCGGGGCTTACGAGCAGTACTTC. Translating it yields CASSPPSPGAYEQYF. Using reference TRBV18 and TRBJ2-7 for the parts outside the CDR3, the full variable domain is NAGVMQNPRHLVRRRGQEARLRCSPMKGHSHVYWYRQLPEEGLKFMVYLQKENIIDESGMPKERFSAEFPKEGPSILRIQQVVRGDSAAYFCASSPPSPGAYEQYFGPGTRLTVT.

V and J are TRBV10-1 and TRBJ2-5; no firm D call. The CDR3 is made up of 13 amino acids. Germline lookup yields CDR1 WNHNN and CDR2 SYGVQD (reference sequence). Trimming removed 5 bases from V and 1 base from J, with 8 bases in between. The CDR3 region has the DNA TGCGCCAGCAGTTTCAGACCCCAAGAGACCCAGTACTTC. It yields the protein CASSFRPQETQYF.

V usage is TRBV27 and J usage is TRBJ2-7; TRBD1 is a possible D gene (5 bases). The CDR3 has 13 amino acids. V lost 1 base, J lost 5 bases, and 9 bases lay in between. Germline lookup yields CDR1 MNHEY and CDR2 SMNVEV (reference sequence). For the CDR3, the DNA is TGTGCCAGCAGTTTATTCAGGGCTAACGAGCAGTACTTC. This codes for CASSLFRANEQYF.

The V and J genes are TRBV15 and TRBJ2-7; possibly TRBD1 for D (6 bases). Trimming shortened V by 3 bases and J by 6 bases, and 12 bases separated the two germline ends. CDR1 and CDR2 from the germline V gene are LNHNV and YYDKDF (reference sequence). The CDR3 is 13 residues long. This CDR3 reads CATSSTGIPEQYF. CDR3 sequence (DNA): TGTGCCACCAGCAGCACAGGGATCCCCGAGCAGTACTTC.

V and J are TRBV4-2 and TRBJ1-5; the D gene is possibly TRBD1 (5 bases). In germline, CDR1 is LGHNA, CDR2 YNFKEQ. The CDR3 has 14 amino acids. Trimming cost V 0 bases and J 4 bases, with 7 bases left between them. For the CDR3, the DNA is TGTGCCAGCAGCCAAGACGGGGGTAATCAGCCCCAGCATTTT. Protein sequence: CASSQDGGNQPQHF.

The chain is built from TRBV28 and TRBJ1-2; no clear D gene. CDR3 length: 13 amino acids. The germline CDR1 and CDR2 sequences are MDHEN and SYDVKM. Trimming took off 10 bases at V and 8 bases at J, with 20 bases between the two ends. The CDR3 here is CAILRLGIGGYTF. DNA for the CDR3: TGTGCCATCCTCAGGTTAGGTATCGGCGGCTACACCTTC.

CDR3: CASSQGTTTGEKLFF. CDR3 nucleotides: TGCGCCAGCAGCCAAGGGACGACGACAGGTGAAAAACTGTTTTTT. The chain is built from TRBV4-1 and TRBJ1-4; D perhaps matches TRBD1 (6 bases). The V end lost 1 base, the J end lost 7 bases, and 13 bases lay between the germline ends. Germline lookup yields CDR1 MGHRA and CDR2 YSYEKL. The CDR3 totals 15 residues.

The chain links TRBV6-1 to TRBJ2-5; D unclear. The J call could be wrong; TRBJ2-7 is a better fit for the DNA end. Looked up from germline, CDR1 is MNHNS and CDR2 is SASEGT. The CDR3 has 13 amino acids. Here the CDR3 reads CASTISSSYEQYF. CDR3 coding DNA: TGTGCCAGCACCATTAGCAGCTCCTACGAGCAGTACTTC.

The V call is TRBV29-1, the J call TRBJ2-7, with 12 bases matching TRBD1. Trimming at V came to 5 bases and at J to 1 base, leaving 3 bases not matched to a gene. The germline gives CDR1 SQVTM, CDR2 ANQGSEA. The CDR3 loop spans 14 amino acids. CDR3 nucleotide sequence: TGCAGCGTTTGGGGACAGGGGGCGTCCTACGAGCAGTACTTC. It specifies CSVWGQGASYEQYF.

The chain recombines TRBV19 with TRBJ2-1; 7 positions agree with TRBD2. CDR1 and CDR2 from the germline V gene are LNHDA and SQIVND (reference sequence). The CDR3 covers 14 residues. The V and J ends lost 1 base and 8 bases, in that order; junction bases with no gene match: 5. CDR3 in amino acids: CASSIGGGSDEQFF. The CDR3 bases are TGTGCCAGTAGTATAGGAGGCGGGAGCGATGAGCAGTTCTTC.

The chain links TRBV6-6 to TRBJ2-2, with TRBD2 identical over 10 bases. This CDR3 region has 16 residues. The germline CDR1 and CDR2 sequences are MNHNY and SVGAGI (reference sequence). Unmatched junction bases numbered 9, after V lost 6 bases and J lost 5 bases. CDR3 sequence: CASRFLAGDGTGELFF. CDR3 sequence (DNA): TGTGCCAGCAGGTTCCTAGCGGGAGATGGGACCGGGGAGCTGTTTTTT.

V and J are TRBV5-1 and TRBJ2-1; TRBD2 matches 10 bases. The CDR3 runs to 16 residues. Germline lookup yields CDR1 SGHRS and CDR2 YFSETQ. V lost 4 bases, J lost 10 bases, and 14 bases stayed unmatched. The chain's CDR3 is CASSPALAGVPSEQFF. The CDR3 DNA reads TGCGCCAGCAGCCCGGCGCTAGCGGGAGTCCCATCGGAGCAGTTCTTC.

The V and J genes are TRBV13 and TRBJ2-3; 15 bases align to TRBD2. From germline, CDR1 is PRHDT and CDR2 FYEKMQ (reference sequence). The CDR3 loop spans 17 amino acids. V gave up 5 bases and J gave up 3 bases; unmatched junction bases: 6. The CDR3: CASSPPGTSGRTDTQYF. CDR3 in DNA: TGTGCCAGCAGCCCCCCCGGGACTAGCGGGAGGACAGATACGCAGTATTTT.

This chain uses TRBV29-1 with TRBJ2-2, with 10 nucleotides matching TRBD1. The germline CDR1 and CDR2 sequences are SQVTM and ANQGSEA. V lost 3 bases to trimming and J lost 4 bases; unmatched junction nucleotides: 2. CDR3 length equals 14 residues. Written as DNA, the CDR3 is TGCAGCGTTGAGACAGGGGGCCCCACCGGGGAGCTGTTTTTT. It is translated as CSVETGGPTGELFF.